The next 22 T cell receptor beta chains were all read from a single sample in a study of blood T cell repertoires in COVID-19. Profiled with immunoSEQ multiplex PCR; TCRdb holds only in-frame clones, not every one. Of 110,000 or so clones listed, roughly 80% are singletons. Source material: peripheral blood. Receptors originate from a woman of 80 years or more with acute or convalescent COVID-19.

V usage is TRBV28 and J usage is TRBJ2-3; 9 bases align to TRBD1. Germline-derived CDR1 and CDR2 are MDHEN and SYDVKM. V lost 3 bases and J lost 0; bases outside the gene matches: 13. The CDR3 contains 19 residues. The CDR3 DNA is TGTGCCAGCAGTTTTTTGAGCGGGACAGGGACTCCTAGCACAGATACGCAGTATTTT. It encodes CASSFLSGTGTPSTDTQYF.

The V call is TRBV19, the J call TRBJ1-2; 9 nucleotides agree with TRBD1. V dropped 4 bases and J dropped 4; count of bases not matched to a gene: 7. Per the germline V gene, CDR1 is LNHDA and CDR2 is SQIVND (reference sequence). This CDR3 contains 15 residues. CDR3 nucleotide sequence: TGTGCCAGTAGTACAAGAAACAGGGGGCCCTATGGCTACACCTTC. Residues: CASSTRNRGPYGYTF.

This chain joins TRBV7-9 and TRBJ2-1, with 8 bases fitting TRBD1. J lost 6 bases, V lost 9 bases, and 13 bases had no gene match. This CDR3 spans 15 amino acids. CDR1 SEHNR and CDR2 FQNEAQ come from the germline V gene (reference sequence). The CDR3 bases are TGTGCCAGTTCCTTTGGTCAGGGGGCTACCAATGAGCAGTTCTTC. Its protein is CASSFGQGATNEQFF.

The V gene is TRBV19, the J gene TRBJ1-2; D gene uncertain. The ends were cut back, 4 bases at V and 8 bases at J, with 11 bases in the middle. The CDR3 contains 12 residues. Germline V gene sequence: CDR1 LNHDA, CDR2 SQIVND (reference sequence). This CDR3 reads CASSTTSGGYTF. CDR3 DNA: TGTGCCAGTAGTACAACAAGCGGGGGCTACACCTTC.

The chain couples TRBV6-5 to TRBJ2-5; 9 nucleotides agree with TRBD1. Germline-derived CDR1 and CDR2 are MNHEY and SVGAGI. CDR3 length equals 14 residues. Trimming removed 8 bases from V and 4 bases from J; junction bases left unmatched: 8. The CDR3 sequence is CASQDRGIRETQYF. The CDR3 bases are TGTGCCAGCCAAGACAGGGGGATCAGAGAGACCCAGTACTTC.

This clone was found a few times. The chain employs TRBV4-1 and TRBJ2-1; D may be TRBD2 (6 bases). The CDR3 is 15 amino acids. Between the trimmed V and J ends, which lost 5 bases and 5 bases, there was a span of 16 bases. Germline CDR1 is MGHRA and CDR2 is YSYEKL. Here the CDR3 DNA reads TGCGCCAGCAGCTTTAGCGGTCGGGGAAACAATGAGCAGTTCTTC. This encodes CASSFSGRGNNEQFF.

This sequence joins TRBV14 and TRBJ1-5, with TRBD1 matching over 7 bases. Germline values: CDR1 SGHDN, CDR2 FVKESK. The length of the CDR3 is 14 residues. Germline trimming cut 1 base from V and 7 bases from J; bases unmatched to any gene: 4. CDR3 loop: CASSQATGVQPQHF. CDR3 bases: TGTGCCAGCAGCCAAGCAACAGGGGTCCAGCCCCAGCATTTT.

A single count supports this clone. The chain recombines TRBV2 with TRBJ2-2, with D tentatively TRBD1 (6 bases). Germline-derived CDR1 and CDR2 are SNHLY and FYNNEI. The CDR3 spans 16 residues. V was trimmed by 0 bases and J by 5 bases, leaving 13 bases between them. This CDR3 reads CASSEAGTHHTGELFF. CDR3 in DNA: TGTGCCAGCAGTGAAGCGGGGACACATCATACCGGGGAGCTGTTTTTT.

J is TRBJ2-1 and V is TRBV6-5, with D perhaps matching TRBD2 (5 bases). The germline V and J ends were trimmed by 5 bases and 7 bases, with 15 bases remaining between them. The V gene's germline CDR1 is MNHEY and CDR2 SVGAGI. This CDR3 spans 14 amino acids. CDR3 sequence reads: CASSPPRERNEQFF. CDR3 sequence (DNA): TGTGCCAGCAGTCCCCCCCGGGAACGGAATGAGCAGTTCTTC.

The genes are TRBV4-1 and TRBJ1-2; D not certain. Trimming left V 1 base short and J 5 bases short, with 11 bases between. The CDR3 spans 14 residues. CDR1 and CDR2 (germline): MGHRA, YSYEKL. The CDR3 protein is CASSQVASLYGYTF. The CDR3 bases are TGCGCCAGCAGCCAAGTAGCCAGCCTATATGGCTACACCTTC.

The chain employs TRBV11-2 and TRBJ1-1, with D possibly matching TRBD1 (5 bases). CDR1 and CDR2 (germline): SGHAT, FQNNGV. The CDR3 is 13 amino acids. Trimming took off 0 bases at V and 8 bases at J, with 10 bases between the two ends. The CDR3 sequence is CASSLDGGGEAFF. As DNA, the CDR3 is TGTGCCAGCAGCTTAGATGGGGGAGGAGAAGCTTTCTTT.

V and J are TRBV7-9 and TRBJ1-1; TRBD1 matches at 7 bases. V shed 5 bases and J 0 bases; nucleotides not matched to a gene: 6. Per the germline V gene, CDR1 is SEHNR and CDR2 is FQNEAQ (reference sequence). The CDR3 runs to 15 residues. The CDR3 bases are TGTGCCAGCAGCCCACGACAGGGTCTGAACACTGAAGCTTTCTTT. This gives the protein CASSPRQGLNTEAFF.

The V and J genes are TRBV5-1 and TRBJ2-2, with 13 bases matching TRBD2. V gave up 0 bases and J gave up 5 bases; unmatched junction bases: 10. The CDR3 length is 19 residues. The V gene's germline CDR1 is SGHRS and CDR2 YFSETQ. The CDR3 protein is CASSLGLAGGDRGTGELFF. DNA of the CDR3: TGCGCCAGCAGCTTGGGACTAGCGGGAGGCGACCGAGGTACCGGGGAGCTGTTTTTT.

This chain uses TRBV29-1 with TRBJ2-2, with D uncertain. CDR3 length equals 13 residues. V was pared by 7 bases and J by 4 bases, with 13 bases between. Germline loops: CDR1 SQVTM, CDR2 ANQGSEA. The CDR3 loop reads CSGGSTSTGELFF. CDR3 bases: TGCAGCGGGGGAAGTACAAGCACCGGGGAGCTGTTTTTT.

The rearrangement uses TRBV15 and TRBJ2-2; D perhaps matches TRBD1 (5 bases). Germline V gives CDR1 LNHNV, CDR2 YYDKDF (reference sequence). The ends were cut back, 8 bases at V and 3 bases at J, with 13 bases in the middle. CDR3 size: 14 residues. CDR3 nucleotide sequence: TGTGCCACCCGTTACAAAGGGGACACCGGGGAGCTGTTTTTT. Protein product: CATRYKGDTGELFF.

The chain recombines TRBV5-1 with TRBJ1-4, with TRBD1 matching 9 bases. The CDR3 length is 14 residues. In germline, CDR1 is SGHRS, CDR2 YFSETQ. V lost 2 bases, J lost 10 bases, and 6 bases stayed unmatched. The CDR3 bases are TGCGCCAGCAGCTTTGGGACAGGGAGGGGAAAACTGTTTTTT. Its translation: CASSFGTGRGKLFF.

The chain has TRBV5-1 and TRBJ1-5; TRBD1 agrees at 9 bases. In germline, CDR1 is SGHRS, CDR2 YFSETQ. Trimming at V came to 4 bases and at J to 2 bases, leaving 13 bases not matched to a gene. The CDR3 covers 18 residues. The CDR3 protein is CASSPRGLQGAGNQPQHF. In DNA, the CDR3 is TGCGCCAGCAGCCCTAGGGGGCTACAGGGGGCTGGCAATCAGCCCCAGCATTTT.

The J gene is TRBJ1-2, the V gene TRBV6-5; D is unresolved. Germline CDR1 MNHEY, CDR2 SVGAGI. The CDR3 sequence is 15 residues long. Deletions cut 0 bases from V and 2 bases from J, with 10 bases between. In DNA, the CDR3 is TGTGCCAGCAGTTACTCGCTGTCAAGCAACTATGGCTACACCTTC. Encoded protein: CASSYSLSSNYGYTF.

This chain connects TRBV27 to TRBJ2-2, with D possibly TRBD1 on 6 matching bases. Germline V gene data show CDR1 as MNHEY and CDR2 as SMNVEV (reference sequence). CDR3 length: 13 amino acids. Trimming removed 6 bases from V and 5 bases from J, with 10 bases in between. CDR3 region: CASRPRGTGELFF. CDR3 sequence (DNA): TGTGCCAGCAGACCCAGGGGAACCGGGGAGCTGTTTTTT.

The V and J genes are TRBV19 and TRBJ1-1; D is undetermined. V lost 4 bases and J 4 bases, leaving 10 bases between the germline ends. CDR1 and CDR2 (germline): LNHDA, SQIVND (reference sequence). CDR3 size: 13 residues. CDR3 residues: CASSTASITEAFF. CDR3 nucleotide sequence: TGTGCCAGTAGTACCGCGTCGATCACTGAAGCTTTCTTT.

The chain uses TRBV14 and TRBJ1-3; 8 nucleotides line up with TRBD1. J was trimmed by 0 bases and V by 6 bases; bases with no gene match: 4. The germline gives CDR1 SGHDN, CDR2 FVKESK. The CDR3 totals 15 residues. CDR3 residues: CASSYTGGSGNTIYF. In DNA, the CDR3 is TGTGCCAGCAGTTACACAGGGGGCTCTGGAAACACCATATATTTT.

A note on this clone: Additional DNA sequences in this sample encode the identical CDR3. This rearrangement joins TRBV11-3 to TRBJ2-2, with 7 bases fitting TRBD2. Germline V lookup: CDR1 SGHNT, CDR2 YENEEA. V gave up 4 bases and J gave up 5 bases; unmatched junction bases: 7. The CDR3 covers 15 residues. Here the CDR3 reads CASSSSGGGTGELFF. The CDR3 DNA is TGTGCCAGCAGCTCTAGCGGAGGAGGGACCGGGGAGCTGTTTTTT. The complete variable domain, with remaining parts taken from reference TRBV11-3 and TRBJ2-2, reads EAGVVQSPRYKIIEKKQPVAFWCNPISGHNTLYWYLQNLGQGPELLIRYENEEAVDDSQLPKDRFSAERLKGVDSTLKIQPAELGDSAVYLCASSSSGGGTGELFFGEGSRLTVL.